Listed below are T cell receptor beta chains from one sample, sequenced in a study of blood T cell repertoires in COVID-19. Generated by immunoSEQ multiplex PCR, the TCRdb table keeps only in-frame clones and is missing some. The sample shows tens of thousands of clones, 90% to 95% of them seen only once. Sequencing input: peripheral blood. These receptors came from a human donor in a cohort sampled during active COVID-19. The CDR3 runs from the conserved cysteine through the conserved F or W. D genes are given only for firm matches. Size is stated for part of the rows, as once, few or many counts, or as a class when the clone is expanded.

j_gene | d_gene | v_gene | abundance | CDR3nt | CDR3aa
TRBJ1-2 | TRBD1 | TRBV11-2 | NA | TGTGCCAGCAGCTTAGAAGGACAGGGGGCGCGGGGCTACACCTTC | CASSLEGQGARGYTF
TRBJ2-1 | NA | TRBV7-2 | NA | TGTGCCAGCAGCTTAACTGGCGGAGGAAACAATGAGCAGTTCTTC | CASSLTGGGNNEQFF
TRBJ2-1 | TRBD2 | TRBV6-5 | NA | TGTGCCAGCAGGCGGACTAGCACCTACAATGAGCAGTTCTTC | CASRRTSTYNEQFF
TRBJ1-1 | NA | TRBV7-9 | NA | TGTGCCAGCAGCTCTGGGACCCCCGCGGGAACTGAAGCTTTCTTT | CASSSGTPAGTEAFF
TRBJ2-5 | TRBD1 | TRBV5-8 | once | TGTGCCACAGAACAGGGGGTACAAGAGACCCAGTACTTC | CATEQGVQETQYF
TRBJ2-5 | NA | TRBV28 | NA | TGTGCCAGCAGTTTATCCGACTTCTTACCACTCCCTCAAGAGACCCAGTACTTC | CASSLSDFLPLPQETQYF
TRBJ2-4 | TRBD1 | TRBV10-3 | NA | TGTGCCATCAGTGATGACAGGGGGTCGCTAGCCAAAAACATTCAGTACTTC | CAISDDRGSLAKNIQYF
TRBJ1-1 | NA | TRBV3-1/TRBV3-2 | NA | TGTGCCAGCAGCCCCAGGGCCACTGAAGCTTTCTTT | CASSPRATEAFF
TRBJ1-6 | NA | TRBV5-1 | NA | TGCGCCAGCAGCTTGGGGGTGTCGGCCCCCGGGAGTTCACCCCTCCACTTT | CASSLGVSAPGSSPLHF
TRBJ2-1 | TRBD2 | TRBV7-3 | NA | TGTGCCAGCAGCTTACCAGGACTAGTCAATGAGCAGTTCTTC | CASSLPGLVNEQFF
TRBJ1-1 | NA | TRBV6-6 | NA | TGTGCCAGCACCCTGAGACCAGGGGCCCTGGAAGCTTTCTTT | CASTLRPGALEAFF
TRBJ2-2 | TRBD2 | TRBV27 | NA | TGTGCCAGCAGTTGGGCCGTTGGGGCGGGGGGGGCCGGGGAGCTGTTTTTT | CASSWAVGAGGAGELFF
TRBJ2-2 | TRBD2 | TRBV19 | NA | TGTGCCAGTAGTAACCCGACTAGCGGTTACACCGGGGAGCTGTTTTTT | CASSNPTSGYTGELFF
TRBJ2-5 | TRBD1 | TRBV5-1 | NA | TGCGCCAGCAGCTTAGGACAGGCTGCGACCCAGTACTTC | CASSLGQAATQYF
TRBJ2-2 | TRBD1 | TRBV15 | NA | TGTGCCACCGCACAGGGGCCGTACAGCACCGGGGAGCTGTTTTTT | CATAQGPYSTGELFF
TRBJ1-3 | NA | TRBV10-1 | NA | TGCGCCAGCAGTGAGGGGCTTGGAAACACCATATATTTT | CASSEGLGNTIYF
TRBJ2-7 | NA | TRBV19 | NA | TGTGTGGGACCCCGGGGATGGAGGGACGAGCAGTACTTC | CVGPRGWRDEQYF
TRBJ1-2 | NA | TRBV12-3/TRBV12-4 | NA | TGTGCCAGCAGTGCGGGGCTTCGTCATGACACCTTC | CASSAGLRHDTF
TRBJ2-1 | TRBD2 | TRBV5-6 | NA | TGTGCCAGCAGCCCGGTAGCGGGGACCAATGAGCAGTTCTTC | CASSPVAGTNEQFF
TRBJ2-3 | NA | TRBV7-3 | NA | TGTGCCAGCAGCTTAACCCCTGCACGGGGAGCTAGCACAGATACGCAGTATTTT | CASSLTPARGASTDTQYF
TRBJ2-1 | NA | TRBV12-1 | NA | TGTGCCAGCAGCCGACCCCAGGGACTAGCGTACAATGAGCAGTTCTTC | CASSRPQGLAYNEQFF
TRBJ2-3 | TRBD2 | TRBV7-3 | NA | TGTGCCAGCAGCTTATTCCCTAGCGGAGCCACAGATACGCAGTATTTT | CASSLFPSGATDTQYF
TRBJ2-2 | TRBD1 | TRBV2 | NA | TGTGCCAGCAGTCGCTTCGACAGGGGGCGAAACACCGGGGAGCTGTTTTTT | CASSRFDRGRNTGELFF
TRBJ1-2 | TRBD1 | TRBV7-9 | NA | TGTGCCAGCAGCCCCGGACAGGGGGCTTGGTATGGCTACACCTTC | CASSPGQGAWYGYTF
TRBJ2-3 | TRBD1 | TRBV10-3 | NA | TGTGCCATCACCGGGACAGTAACAGATACGCAGTATTTT | CAITGTVTDTQYF
TRBJ2-7 | NA | TRBV6-5 | NA | TGTGCCAGTGGTCCAGGGGCCTCCTACGAGCAGTACTTC | CASGPGASYEQYF
TRBJ1-1 | NA | TRBV7-9 | NA | TGTGCCAGCAGCTTAGCGTTATTCACTGAAGCTTTCTTT | CASSLALFTEAFF
TRBJ2-3 | NA | TRBV18 | NA | TGTGCCAGCTCACCAATGGGGCCGGCTGGCAGCACAGATACGCAGTATTTT | CASSPMGPAGSTDTQYF
TRBJ1-1 | TRBD1 | TRBV6-1 | NA | TGTGCCAGCAGTGAAGATGGCAGGGGGCTGAACACTGAAGCTTTCTTT | CASSEDGRGLNTEAFF
TRBJ1-4 | NA | TRBV6-5 | NA | TGTGCCAGCAGTTACCGGTTTAATGAAAAACTGTTTTTT | CASSYRFNEKLFF
TRBJ1-2 | NA | TRBV6-5 | NA | TGTGCCAGCAGCAAACAGGGTGGTGGCTACACCTTC | CASSKQGGGYTF
TRBJ2-7 | NA | TRBV7-3 | NA | TGTGCCAGCAGCTTAAAAGCCGGCTACGAGCAGTACTTC | CASSLKAGYEQYF
TRBJ2-3 | NA | TRBV9 | NA | TGTGCCAGCAGCGTAGCGCGGGAAGATACGCAGTATTTT | CASSVAREDTQYF
TRBJ2-2 | NA | TRBV2 | NA | TGTGCCAGCAGTGAAGGCGCGGGACCCACCGGGGAGCTGTTTTTT | CASSEGAGPTGELFF
TRBJ2-7 | NA | TRBV3-1/TRBV3-2 | NA | TGTGCCAGCAGGGCAGCCTACGAGCAGTACTTC | CASRAAYEQYF
TRBJ2-7 | NA | TRBV19 | NA | TGTGCCACTCCGGACATCGGCGACTCCTACGAGCAGTACTTC | CATPDIGDSYEQYF
TRBJ1-1 | NA | TRBV27 | NA | TGTGCCAGCAGTTTAGGAGTAGGAACTGAAGCTTTCTTT | CASSLGVGTEAFF
TRBJ2-1 | NA | TRBV9 | NA | TGTGCCAGCAGTCGACTTCAGCATGAGCAGTTCTTC | CASSRLQHEQFF
TRBJ2-3 | TRBD2 | TRBV18 | NA | TGTGCCAGCTCACCGCTTGGCGGGAGGGCCTCTAGCACAGATACGCAGTATTTT | CASSPLGGRASSTDTQYF
TRBJ1-5 | NA | TRBV7-9 | NA | TGTGCCAGCAGCCCCAACTTGAATCAGCCCCAGCATTTT | CASSPNLNQPQHF
TRBJ1-2 | NA | TRBV28 | NA | TGTGCCAGCATTTCGTGGGGGGGCGGCTACACCTTC | CASISWGGGYTF
TRBJ1-2 | TRBD1 | TRBV6-7 | once | TGTGCCAGCACGGATTCCGGGACAGGGAACGGCTACACCTTC | CASTDSGTGNGYTF
TRBJ1-4 | NA | TRBV7-3 | NA | TGTGCCAGCAGCTTAACGTCAGGGGCGGGAAAACTGTTTTTT | CASSLTSGAGKLFF
TRBJ2-5 | NA | TRBV21-1 | NA | TGTGCCAGCAGCAATCAAAGGCGGAATCAGAGACACCAAGAGACCCAGTACTTC | CASSNQRRNQRHQETQYF
TRBJ1-5 | NA | TRBV29-1 | NA | TGCAGCGTTGACGACGGGATCAATCAGCCCCAGCATTTT | CSVDDGINQPQHF
TRBJ1-5 | TRBD1 | TRBV7-2 | NA | TGTGCCAGCAGCTTAGGGGGGCAGGGGGTGAATCAGCCCCAGCATTTT | CASSLGGQGVNQPQHF
TRBJ1-1 | NA | TRBV14 | NA | TGTGCCAGCAGCGGATTGAGGAGCAGGAACACTGAAGCTTTCTTT | CASSGLRSRNTEAFF
TRBJ1-5 | TRBD1 | TRBV7-6 | few | TGTGCCAGCAGCTTAGGGACAGGGAAACAGCCCCAGCATTTT | CASSLGTGKQPQHF
TRBJ1-3 | NA | TRBV7-9 | NA | TGTGCCAGCAGTCCATGGGCTTCGAGTGGAAACACCATATATTTT | CASSPWASSGNTIYF
TRBJ2-2 | NA | TRBV5-1 | NA | TGCGCCAGCAGCTTGCTATCCAACACCGGGGAGCTGTTTTTT | CASSLLSNTGELFF